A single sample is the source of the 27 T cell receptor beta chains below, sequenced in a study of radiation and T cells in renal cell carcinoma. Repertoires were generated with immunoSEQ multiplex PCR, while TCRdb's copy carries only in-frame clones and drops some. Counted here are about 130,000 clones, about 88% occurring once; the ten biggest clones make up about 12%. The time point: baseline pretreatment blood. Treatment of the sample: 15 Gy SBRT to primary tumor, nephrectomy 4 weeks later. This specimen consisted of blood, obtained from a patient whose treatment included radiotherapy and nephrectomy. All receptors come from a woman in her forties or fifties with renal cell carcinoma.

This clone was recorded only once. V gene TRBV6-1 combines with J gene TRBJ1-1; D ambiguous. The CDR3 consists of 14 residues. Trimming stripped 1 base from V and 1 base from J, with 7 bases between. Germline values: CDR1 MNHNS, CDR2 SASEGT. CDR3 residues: CASSEVRGNTEAFF. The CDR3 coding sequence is TGTGCCAGCAGTGAAGTCCGAGGGAACACTGAAGCTTTCTTT.

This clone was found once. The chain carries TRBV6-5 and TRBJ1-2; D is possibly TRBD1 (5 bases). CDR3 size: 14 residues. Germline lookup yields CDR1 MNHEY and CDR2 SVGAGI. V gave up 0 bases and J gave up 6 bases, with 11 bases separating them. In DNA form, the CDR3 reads TGTGCCAGCAGTTACTCCTCAGGGTTGGATGGCTACACCTTC. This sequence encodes CASSYSSGLDGYTF.

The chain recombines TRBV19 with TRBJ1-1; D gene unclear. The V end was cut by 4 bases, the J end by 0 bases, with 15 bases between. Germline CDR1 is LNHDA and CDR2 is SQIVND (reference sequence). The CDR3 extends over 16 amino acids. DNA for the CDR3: TGTGCCAGTAGTAGCCCCCGAGGGCAATTGAACACTGAAGCTTTCTTT. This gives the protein CASSSPRGQLNTEAFF.

The CDR3 reads CASSYSQSGANVLTF. CDR3 bases: TGTGCCAGCAGTTATTCCCAGTCTGGGGCCAACGTCCTGACTTTC. The chain uses TRBV6-5 and TRBJ2-6; D ambiguous. The ends were cut back, 3 bases at V and 1 base at J, with 7 bases in the middle. The CDR3 covers 15 residues. Germline V CDR1 and CDR2: MNHEY, SVGAGI.

The CDR3 nucleotides read TGCGCCAGCAGCTTGGGTCAGATTCAAGAGACCCAGTACTTC. This translates into CASSLGQIQETQYF. The V and J genes are TRBV5-1 and TRBJ2-5, with no clear D. The CDR3 loop spans 14 amino acids. Germline V gene lookup returns CDR1 SGHRS and CDR2 YFSETQ. The ends were cut back, 0 bases at V and 2 bases at J, with 8 bases in the middle.

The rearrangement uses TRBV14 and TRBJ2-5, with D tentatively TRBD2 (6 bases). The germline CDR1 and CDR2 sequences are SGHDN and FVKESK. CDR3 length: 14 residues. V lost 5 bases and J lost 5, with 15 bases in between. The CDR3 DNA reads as TGTGCCAGCAGCGCCCAAGGGGCGGGGGAGACCCAGTACTTC. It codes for CASSAQGAGETQYF.

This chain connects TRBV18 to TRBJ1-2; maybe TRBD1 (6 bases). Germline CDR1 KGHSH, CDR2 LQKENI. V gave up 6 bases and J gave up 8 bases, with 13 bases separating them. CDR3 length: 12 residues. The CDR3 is CASSSQGGGYTF. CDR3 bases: TGTGCCAGCTCCTCACAGGGAGGCGGCTACACCTTC.

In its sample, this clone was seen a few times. The CDR3: CASSVAIAAPLHF. DNA of the CDR3: TGTGCCAGCAGCGTCGCTATCGCGGCACCCCTCCACTTT. This rearrangement joins TRBV7-9 to TRBJ1-6, with unresolved D. This CDR3 contains 13 residues. CDR1 and CDR2 from the germline V gene are SEHNR and FQNEAQ (reference sequence). The ends were cut back, 5 bases at V and 11 bases at J, with 13 bases in the middle.

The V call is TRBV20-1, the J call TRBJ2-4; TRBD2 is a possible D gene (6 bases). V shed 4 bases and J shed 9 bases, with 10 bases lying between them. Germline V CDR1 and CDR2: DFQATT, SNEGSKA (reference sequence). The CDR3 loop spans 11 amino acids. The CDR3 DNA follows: TGCAGTGCTAACATAGCGGCCATTCAGTACTTC. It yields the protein CSANIAAIQYF.

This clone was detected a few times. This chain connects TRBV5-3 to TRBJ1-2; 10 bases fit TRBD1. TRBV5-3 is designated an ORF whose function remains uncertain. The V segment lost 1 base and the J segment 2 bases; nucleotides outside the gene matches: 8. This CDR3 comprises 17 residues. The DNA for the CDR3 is TGTGCCAGAAGCTTGTTTTGGTCGGGACAGGGGAACTATGGCTACACCTTC. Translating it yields CARSLFWSGQGNYGYTF.

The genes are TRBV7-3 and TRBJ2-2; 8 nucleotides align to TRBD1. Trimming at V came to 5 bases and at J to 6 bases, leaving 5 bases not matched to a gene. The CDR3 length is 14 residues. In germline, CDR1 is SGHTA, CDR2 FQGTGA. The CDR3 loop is CASSRDRYSGELFF. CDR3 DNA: TGTGCCAGCAGCCGGGACAGGTATTCCGGGGAGCTGTTTTTT. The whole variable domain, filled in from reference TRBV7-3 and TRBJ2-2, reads GAGVSQTPSNKVTEKGKYVELRCDPISGHTALYWYRQSLGQGPEFLIYFQGTGAADDSGLPNDRFFAVRPEGSVSTLKIQRTERGDSAVYLCASSRDRYSGELFFGEGSRLTVL.

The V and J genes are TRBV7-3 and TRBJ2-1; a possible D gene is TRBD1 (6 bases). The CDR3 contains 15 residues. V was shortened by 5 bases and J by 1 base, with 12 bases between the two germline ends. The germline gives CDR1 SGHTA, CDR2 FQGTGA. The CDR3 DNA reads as TGTGCCAGCAGCAAAAACAGGGCATCCTACAATGAGCAGTTCTTC. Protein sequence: CASSKNRASYNEQFF.

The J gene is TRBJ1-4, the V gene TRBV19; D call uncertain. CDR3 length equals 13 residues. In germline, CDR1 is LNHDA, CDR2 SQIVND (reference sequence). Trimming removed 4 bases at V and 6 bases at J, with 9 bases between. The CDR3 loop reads CASSNSKDEKLFF. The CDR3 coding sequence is TGTGCCAGTAGTAACTCTAAGGATGAAAAACTGTTTTTT.

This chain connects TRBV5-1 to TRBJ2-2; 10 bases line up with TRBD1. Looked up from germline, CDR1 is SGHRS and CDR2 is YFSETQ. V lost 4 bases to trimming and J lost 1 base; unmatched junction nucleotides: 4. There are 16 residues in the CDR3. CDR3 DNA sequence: TGCGCCAGCAGCCCAGGACAGGGGGAGAACACCGGGGAGCTGTTTTTT. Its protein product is CASSPGQGENTGELFF.

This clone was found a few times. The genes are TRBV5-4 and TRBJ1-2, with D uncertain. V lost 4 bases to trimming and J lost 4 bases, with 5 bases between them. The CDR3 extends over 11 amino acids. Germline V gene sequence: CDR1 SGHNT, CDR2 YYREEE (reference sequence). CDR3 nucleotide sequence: TGTGCCAGCAGCACCGCCTATGGCTACACCTTC. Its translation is CASSTAYGYTF.

CDR3 in DNA: TGTGCCAGTAGGAATCTAGCGGGGGGATTCGATACGCAGTATTTT. This sequence encodes CASRNLAGGFDTQYF. The chain employs TRBV19 and TRBJ2-3; 11 bases are a match to TRBD2. The CDR3 is made up of 15 amino acids. The ends lost 6 bases at V and 6 bases at J; junction bases unmatched: 8. Germline loops: CDR1 LNHDA, CDR2 SQIVND (reference sequence).

This CDR3 is CSVSRGGVYEQYF. For the CDR3, the DNA is TGCAGCGTGTCTCGGGGGGGGGTCTACGAGCAGTACTTC. The chain recombines TRBV29-1 with TRBJ2-7, with 8 bases aligning to TRBD2. The germline gives CDR1 SQVTM, CDR2 ANQGSEA. The junction had 7 bases not matched to a gene; V was cut back by 6 bases and J by 3 bases. This CDR3 is 13 amino acids long.

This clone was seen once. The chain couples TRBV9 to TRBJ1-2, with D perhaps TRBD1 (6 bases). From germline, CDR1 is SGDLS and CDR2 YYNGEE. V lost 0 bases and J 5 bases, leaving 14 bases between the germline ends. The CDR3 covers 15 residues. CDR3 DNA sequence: TGTGCCAGCAGCGTAGAGGGGTCTGGACAGTATGGCTACACCTTC. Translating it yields CASSVEGSGQYGYTF.

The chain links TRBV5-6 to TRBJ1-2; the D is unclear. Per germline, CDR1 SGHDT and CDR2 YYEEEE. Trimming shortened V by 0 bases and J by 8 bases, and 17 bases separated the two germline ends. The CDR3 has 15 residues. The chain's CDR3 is CASSLERTAAGGYTF. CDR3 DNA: TGTGCCAGCAGCTTGGAACGGACGGCAGCTGGAGGCTACACCTTC.

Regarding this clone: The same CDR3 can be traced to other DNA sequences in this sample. CDR3 nucleotides: TGTGCCAGCAGTCAGACAGTGGGGCTAGTTGCCTATGGCTACACCTTC. Translation: CASSQTVGLVAYGYTF. V usage is TRBV6-6 and J usage is TRBJ1-2; possibly TRBD1 for D (5 bases). The germline CDR1 and CDR2 sequences are MNHNY and SVGAGI (reference sequence). This CDR3 comprises 16 residues. V lost 5 bases, J lost 4 bases, and 20 bases lay in between.

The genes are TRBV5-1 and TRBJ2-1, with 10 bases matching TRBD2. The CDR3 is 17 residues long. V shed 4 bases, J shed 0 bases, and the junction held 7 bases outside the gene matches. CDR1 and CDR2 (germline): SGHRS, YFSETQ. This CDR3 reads CASSRLSGGSSYNEQFF. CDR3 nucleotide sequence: TGCGCCAGCAGCCGGCTTAGCGGGGGGAGCTCCTACAATGAGCAGTTCTTC.

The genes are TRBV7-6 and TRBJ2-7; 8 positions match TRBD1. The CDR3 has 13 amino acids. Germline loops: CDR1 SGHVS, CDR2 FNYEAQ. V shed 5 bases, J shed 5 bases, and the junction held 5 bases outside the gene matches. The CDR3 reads CASSRDRINEQYF. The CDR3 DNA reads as TGTGCCAGCAGCCGGGACAGGATAAACGAGCAGTACTTC. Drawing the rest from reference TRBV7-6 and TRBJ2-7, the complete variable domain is GAGVSQSPRYKVTKRGQDVALRCDPISGHVSLYWYRQALGQGPEFLTYFNYEAQQDKSGLPNDRFSAERPEGSISTLTIQRTEQRDSAMYRCASSRDRINEQYFGPGTRLTVT.

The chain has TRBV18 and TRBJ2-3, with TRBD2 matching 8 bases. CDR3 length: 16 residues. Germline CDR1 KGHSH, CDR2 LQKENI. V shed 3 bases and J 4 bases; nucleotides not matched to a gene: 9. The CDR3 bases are TGTGCCAGCTCACCTCCGGGGGGGAAGTGGGCAGATACGCAGTATTTT. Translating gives CASSPPGGKWADTQYF.

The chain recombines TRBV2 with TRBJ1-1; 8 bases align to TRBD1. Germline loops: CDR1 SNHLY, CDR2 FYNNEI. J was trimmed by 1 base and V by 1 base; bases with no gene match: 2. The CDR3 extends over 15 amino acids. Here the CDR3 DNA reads TGTGCCAGCAGTGAAGGGACAGGGAGGAACACTGAAGCTTTCTTT. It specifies CASSEGTGRNTEAFF.

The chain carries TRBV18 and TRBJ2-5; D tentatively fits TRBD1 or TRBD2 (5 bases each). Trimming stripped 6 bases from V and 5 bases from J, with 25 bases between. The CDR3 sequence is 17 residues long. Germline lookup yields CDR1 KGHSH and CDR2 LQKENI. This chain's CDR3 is CASSPAITGGAGETQYF. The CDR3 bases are TGTGCCAGCTCCCCTGCTATTACTGGGGGAGCAGGTGAGACCCAGTACTTC.

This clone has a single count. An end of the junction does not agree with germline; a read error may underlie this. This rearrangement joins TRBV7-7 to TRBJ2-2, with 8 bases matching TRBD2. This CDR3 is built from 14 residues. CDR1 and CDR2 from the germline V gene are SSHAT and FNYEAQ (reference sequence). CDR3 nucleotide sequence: TGTGCTAGCAGCTTAAGCGGGAGAACCGGGGAGCTGTTTTTT. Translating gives CASSLSGRTGELFF.

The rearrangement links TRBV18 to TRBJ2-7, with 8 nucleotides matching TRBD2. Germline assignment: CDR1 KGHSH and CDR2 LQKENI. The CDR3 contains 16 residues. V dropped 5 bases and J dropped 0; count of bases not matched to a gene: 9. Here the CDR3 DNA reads TGTGCCAGCTCAAGGGCGGGGGGCCTTAACTCCTACGAGCAGTACTTC. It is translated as CASSRAGGLNSYEQYF.